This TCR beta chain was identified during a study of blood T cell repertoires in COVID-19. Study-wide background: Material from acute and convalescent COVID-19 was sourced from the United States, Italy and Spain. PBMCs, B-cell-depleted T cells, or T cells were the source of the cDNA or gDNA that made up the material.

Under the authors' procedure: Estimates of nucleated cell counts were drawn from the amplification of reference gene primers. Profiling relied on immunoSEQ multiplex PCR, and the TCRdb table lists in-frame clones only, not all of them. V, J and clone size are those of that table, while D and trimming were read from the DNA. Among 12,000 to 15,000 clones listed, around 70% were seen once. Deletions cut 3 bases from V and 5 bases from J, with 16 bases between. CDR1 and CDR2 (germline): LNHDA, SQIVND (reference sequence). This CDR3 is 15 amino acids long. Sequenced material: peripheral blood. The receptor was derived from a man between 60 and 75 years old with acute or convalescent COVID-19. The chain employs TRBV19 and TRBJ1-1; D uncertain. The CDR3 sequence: CASSIVGFPGTEAFF. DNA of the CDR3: TGTGCCAGTAGTATTGTAGGTTTCCCGGGGACTGAAGCTTTCTTT.